This T cell receptor beta chain emerged from a study of preoperative IRX-2 immunotherapy in early breast cancer. As to treatment: preoperative locoregional IRX-2 cytokine immunotherapy. This phase Ib study tested locoregional IRX-2 cytokine immunotherapy given before surgery. Assay: immunoSEQ multiplex PCR; the TCRdb copy retains only in-frame clones and omits some. This sample has roughly 24,000 clones, with 95% found just once. J gave up 5 bases and V 4 bases, and 10 bases lay outside the gene matches. The CDR3 is made up of 15 amino acids. Germline V CDR1 and CDR2: SGHTS, YDEGEE. Sequences were derived from tumor tissue, sampled after IRX-2 immunotherapy. This chain joins TRBV5-8 and TRBJ2-5; TRBD1 agrees at 8 bases. This receptor was identified in a human donor with breast cancer. As DNA, the CDR3 is TGTGCCAGCAGCCTGGACAGGGTGGATTCGGAGACCCAGTACTTC. It codes for CASSLDRVDSETQYF.